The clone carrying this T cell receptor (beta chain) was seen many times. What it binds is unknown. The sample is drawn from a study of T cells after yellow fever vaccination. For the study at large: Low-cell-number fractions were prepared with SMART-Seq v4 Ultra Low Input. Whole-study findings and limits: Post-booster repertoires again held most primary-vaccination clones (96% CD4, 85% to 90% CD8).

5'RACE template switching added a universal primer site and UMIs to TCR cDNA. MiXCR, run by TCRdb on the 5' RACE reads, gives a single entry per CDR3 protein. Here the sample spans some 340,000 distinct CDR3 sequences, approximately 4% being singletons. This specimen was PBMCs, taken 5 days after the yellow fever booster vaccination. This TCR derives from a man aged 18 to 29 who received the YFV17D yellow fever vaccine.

CDR3 nucleotide sequence: TGCAGTGCTAGAACAGGGGGCATAACCACCGGGGAGCTGTTTTTT. Protein: CSARTGGITTGELFF. V gene TRBV20-1 combines with J gene TRBJ2-2; TRBD1 matches 9 bases. Germline V gene sequence: CDR1 DFQATT, CDR2 SNEGSKA (reference sequence). This CDR3 spans 15 amino acids. J gave up 4 bases and V 2 bases, and 5 bases lay outside the gene matches.